The present T cell receptor (beta chain) was sequenced within a study of shared clonotypes between healthy human individuals. This clone was picked up one time. Trimming cost V 5 bases and J 0 bases, with 12 bases left between them. The CDR3 has 15 amino acids. Germline loops: CDR1 MNHNS, CDR2 SASEGT. Assay used: immunoSEQ multiplex PCR; TCRdb lists only in-frame clones, some missing. Of about 990,000 clones in the sample, around 78% were seen once. This receptor was obtained from a man aged 18 to 30 in good health. Some clones in this sample may be carry-over from other donors' samples. Sequencing used memory CD4+ T cells from PBMCs. Subset reported: CD45RA-negative fraction. The chain carries TRBV6-1 and TRBJ2-3; D not resolved. CDR3 protein: CASSRTVTSTDTQYF. CDR3 bases: TGTGCCAGCAGTCGAACGGTTACTAGCACAGATACGCAGTATTTT.